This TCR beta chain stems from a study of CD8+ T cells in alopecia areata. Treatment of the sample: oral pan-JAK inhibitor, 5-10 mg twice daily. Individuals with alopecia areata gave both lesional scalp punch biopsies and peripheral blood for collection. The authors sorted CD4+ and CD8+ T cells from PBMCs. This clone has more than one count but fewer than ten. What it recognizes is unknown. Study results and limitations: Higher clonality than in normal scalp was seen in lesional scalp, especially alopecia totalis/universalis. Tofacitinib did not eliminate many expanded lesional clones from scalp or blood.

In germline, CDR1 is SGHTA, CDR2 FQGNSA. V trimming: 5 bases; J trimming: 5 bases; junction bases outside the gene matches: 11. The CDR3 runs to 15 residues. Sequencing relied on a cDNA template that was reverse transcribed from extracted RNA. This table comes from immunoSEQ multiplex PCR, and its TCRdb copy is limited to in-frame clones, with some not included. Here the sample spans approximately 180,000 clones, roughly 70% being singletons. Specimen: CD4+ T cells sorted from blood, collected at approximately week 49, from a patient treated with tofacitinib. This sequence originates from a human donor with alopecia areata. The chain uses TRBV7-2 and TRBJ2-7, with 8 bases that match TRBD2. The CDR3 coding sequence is TGTGCCAGCAGCATATCACGGGGGGGCCGGGACGAGCAGTACTTC. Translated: CASSISRGGRDEQYF. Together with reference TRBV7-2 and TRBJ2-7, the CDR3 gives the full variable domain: GAGVSQSPSNKVTEKGKDVELRCDPISGHTALYWYRQSLGQGLEFLIYFQGNSAPDKSGLPSDRFSAERTGGSVSTLTIQRTQQEDSAVYLCASSISRGGRDEQYFGPGTRLTVT.